What follows describes a single TCR beta chain. Its antigen is not known. The data derive from a study of post-analysis software for immune sequencing data. Study-wide context: Relapsing-remitting, secondary progressive and progressive-relapsing multiple sclerosis were all included among the disease courses.

Whole-study results and caveats: Controls had lower frequencies than patients of about 5 TRBV segments, which included TRBV5-6, TRBV5-1 and TRBV20-1. Multiple sclerosis was associated with a significant reduction in normalized Chao1 diversity relative to controls. Samples made in the same batch grouped tightly together by F measure.

Unique molecular identifiers tagged the TCR beta cDNA libraries. Between about 1 and 10 million T cells gave rise to a few hundred thousand cDNA molecules. Each CDR3 protein gets one entry after TCRdb re-called the PCR reads with MiXCR. There are under 200,000 distinct CDR3 sequences in the sample; roughly 30% occur only once, and more than 3% lies in the top ten. The CDR3 is 16 amino acids. Germline values: CDR1 MDHEN, CDR2 SYDVKM. Trimming took 8 bases from V and 4 from J; bases not matched to a gene: 14. This TCR came from a girl aged 2 to 17 with multiple sclerosis. The sequenced material came from blood. V and J are TRBV28 and TRBJ1-1; 9 nucleotides agree with TRBD1. The CDR3 here is CASSSPGTGYGTEAFF. The CDR3 coding sequence is TGTGCCAGCTCTAGCCCCGGGACAGGGTACGGCACTGAAGCTTTCTTT.